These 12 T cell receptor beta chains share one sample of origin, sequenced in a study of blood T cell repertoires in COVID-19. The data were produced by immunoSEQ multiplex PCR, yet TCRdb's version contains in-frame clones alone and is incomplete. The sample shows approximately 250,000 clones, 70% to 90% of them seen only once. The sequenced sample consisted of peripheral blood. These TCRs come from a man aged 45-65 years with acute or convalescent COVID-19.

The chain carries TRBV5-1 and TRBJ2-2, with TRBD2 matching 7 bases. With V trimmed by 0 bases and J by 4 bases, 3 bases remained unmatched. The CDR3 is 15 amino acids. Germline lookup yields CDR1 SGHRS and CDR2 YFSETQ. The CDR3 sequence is CASSLGLASTGELFF. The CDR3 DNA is TGCGCCAGCAGCTTGGGACTAGCCTCCACCGGGGAGCTGTTTTTT.

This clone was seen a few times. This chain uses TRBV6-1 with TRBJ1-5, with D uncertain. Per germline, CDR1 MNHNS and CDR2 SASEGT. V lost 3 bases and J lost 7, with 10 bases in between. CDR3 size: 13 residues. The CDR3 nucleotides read TGTGCCAGCAGTGACACAATCCAGCAGCCCCAGCATTTT. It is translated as CASSDTIQQPQHF.

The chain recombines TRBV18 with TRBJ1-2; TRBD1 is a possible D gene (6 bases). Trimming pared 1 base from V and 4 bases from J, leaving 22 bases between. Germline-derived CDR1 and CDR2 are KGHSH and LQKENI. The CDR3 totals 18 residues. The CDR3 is CASSPQNGGGEFAYGYTF. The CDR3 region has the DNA TGTGCCAGCTCACCACAGAATGGCGGGGGCGAGTTTGCCTATGGCTACACCTTC. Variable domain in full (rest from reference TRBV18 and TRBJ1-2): NAGVMQNPRHLVRRRGQEARLRCSPMKGHSHVYWYRQLPEEGLKFMVYLQKENIIDESGMPKERFSAEFPKEGPSILRIQQVVRGDSAAYFCASSPQNGGGEFAYGYTFGSGTRLTVV.

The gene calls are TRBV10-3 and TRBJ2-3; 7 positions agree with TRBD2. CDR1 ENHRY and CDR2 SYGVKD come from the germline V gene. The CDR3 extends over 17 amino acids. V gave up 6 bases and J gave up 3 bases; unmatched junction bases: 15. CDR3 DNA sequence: TGTGCCATCAGCCGAATGACTAGCTCTAGGGGTACAGATACGCAGTATTTT. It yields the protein CAISRMTSSRGTDTQYF.

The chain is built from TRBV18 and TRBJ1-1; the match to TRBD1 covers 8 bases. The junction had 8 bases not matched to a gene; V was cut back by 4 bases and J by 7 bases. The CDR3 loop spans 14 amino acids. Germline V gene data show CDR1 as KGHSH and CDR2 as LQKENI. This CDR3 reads CASSRAGGLDEAFF. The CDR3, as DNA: TGTGCCAGCTCACGGGCAGGGGGCCTCGATGAAGCTTTCTTT.

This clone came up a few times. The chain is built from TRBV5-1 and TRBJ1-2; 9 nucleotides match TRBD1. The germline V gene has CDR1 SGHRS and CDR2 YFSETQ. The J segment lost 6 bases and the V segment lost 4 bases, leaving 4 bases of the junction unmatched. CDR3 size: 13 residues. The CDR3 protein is CASSRTGANGYTF. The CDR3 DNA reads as TGCGCCAGCAGCCGGACAGGGGCGAATGGCTACACCTTC.

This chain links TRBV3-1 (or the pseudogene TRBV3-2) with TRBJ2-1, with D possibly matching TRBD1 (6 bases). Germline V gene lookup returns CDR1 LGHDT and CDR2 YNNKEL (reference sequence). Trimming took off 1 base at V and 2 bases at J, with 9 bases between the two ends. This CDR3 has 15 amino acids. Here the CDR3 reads CASSQAPGAYNEQFF. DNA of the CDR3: TGTGCCAGCAGCCAAGCGCCAGGGGCCTACAATGAGCAGTTCTTC.

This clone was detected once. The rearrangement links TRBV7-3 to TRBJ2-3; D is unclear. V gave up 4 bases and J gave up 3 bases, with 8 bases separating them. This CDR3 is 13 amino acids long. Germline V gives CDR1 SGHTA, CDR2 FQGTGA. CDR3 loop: CASSSQNTDTQYF. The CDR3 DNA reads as TGTGCCAGCAGCTCGCAGAATACAGATACGCAGTATTTT.

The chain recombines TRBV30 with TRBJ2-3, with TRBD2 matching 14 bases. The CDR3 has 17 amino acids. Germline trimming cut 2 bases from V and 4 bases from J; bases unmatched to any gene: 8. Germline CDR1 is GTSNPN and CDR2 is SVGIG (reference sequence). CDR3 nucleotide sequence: TGTGCCTGGAGTATCCACCGGACTAGCGGGAGGTCAGATACGCAGTATTTT. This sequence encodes CAWSIHRTSGRSDTQYF. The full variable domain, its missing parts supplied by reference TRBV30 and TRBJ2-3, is SQTIHQWPATLVQPVGSPLSLECTVEGTSNPNLYWYRQAAGRGLQLLFYSVGIGQISSEVPQNLSASRPQDRQFILSSKKLLLSDSGFYLCAWSIHRTSGRSDTQYFGPGTRLTVL.

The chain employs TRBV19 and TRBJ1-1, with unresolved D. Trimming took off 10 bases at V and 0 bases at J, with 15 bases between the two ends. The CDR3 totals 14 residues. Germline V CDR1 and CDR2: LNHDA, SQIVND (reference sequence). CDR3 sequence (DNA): TGTGCCACCGCGGCTCGGGTTTTGAACACTGAAGCTTTCTTT. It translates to CATAARVLNTEAFF.

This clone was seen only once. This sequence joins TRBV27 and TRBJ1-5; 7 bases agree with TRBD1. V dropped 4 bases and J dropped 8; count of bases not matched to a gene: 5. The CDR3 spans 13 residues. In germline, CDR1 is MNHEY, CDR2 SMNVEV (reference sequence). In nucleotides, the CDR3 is TGTGCCAGCAGTTCGGACAGGATCGAGCCCCAGCATTTT. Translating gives CASSSDRIEPQHF.

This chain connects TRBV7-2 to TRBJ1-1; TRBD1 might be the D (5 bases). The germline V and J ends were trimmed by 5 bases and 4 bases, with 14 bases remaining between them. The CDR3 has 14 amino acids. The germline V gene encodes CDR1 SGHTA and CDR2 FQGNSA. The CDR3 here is CASSPPLGGTEAFF. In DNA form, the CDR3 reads TGTGCCAGCAGCCCGCCCTTGGGGGGCACTGAAGCTTTCTTT.